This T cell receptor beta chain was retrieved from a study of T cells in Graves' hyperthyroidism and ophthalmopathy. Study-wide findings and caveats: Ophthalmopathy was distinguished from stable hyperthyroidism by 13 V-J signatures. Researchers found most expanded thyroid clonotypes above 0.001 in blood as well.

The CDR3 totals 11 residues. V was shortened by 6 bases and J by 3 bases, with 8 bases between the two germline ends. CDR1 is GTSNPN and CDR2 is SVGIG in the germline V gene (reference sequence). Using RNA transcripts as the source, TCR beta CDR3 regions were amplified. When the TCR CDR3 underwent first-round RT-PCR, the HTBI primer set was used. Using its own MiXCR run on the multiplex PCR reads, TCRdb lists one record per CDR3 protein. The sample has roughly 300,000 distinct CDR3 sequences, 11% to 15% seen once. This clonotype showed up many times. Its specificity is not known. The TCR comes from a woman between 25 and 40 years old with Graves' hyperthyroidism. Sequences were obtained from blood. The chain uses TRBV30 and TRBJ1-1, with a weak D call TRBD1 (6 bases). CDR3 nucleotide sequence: TGTGCCTGCACAGGGTACACTGAAGCTTTCTTT. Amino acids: CACTGYTEAFF.